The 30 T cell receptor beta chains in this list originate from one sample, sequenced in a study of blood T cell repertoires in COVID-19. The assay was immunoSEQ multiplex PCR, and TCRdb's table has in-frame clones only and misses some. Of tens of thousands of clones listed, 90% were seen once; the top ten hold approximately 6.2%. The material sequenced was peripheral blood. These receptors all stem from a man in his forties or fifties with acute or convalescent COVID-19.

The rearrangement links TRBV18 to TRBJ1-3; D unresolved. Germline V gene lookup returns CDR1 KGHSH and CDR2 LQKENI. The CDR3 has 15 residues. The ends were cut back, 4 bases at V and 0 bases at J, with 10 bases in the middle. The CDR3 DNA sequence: TGTGCCAGCTCACTTCCGGGGAGCTCTGGAAACACCATATATTTT. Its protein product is CASSLPGSSGNTIYF.

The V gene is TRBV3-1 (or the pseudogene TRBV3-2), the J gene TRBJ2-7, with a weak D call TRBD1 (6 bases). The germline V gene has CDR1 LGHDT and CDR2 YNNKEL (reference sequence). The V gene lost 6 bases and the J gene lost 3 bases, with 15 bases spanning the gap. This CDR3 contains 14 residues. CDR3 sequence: CASRPRDTNYEQYF. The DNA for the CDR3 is TGTGCCAGCAGACCCAGGGACACAAACTACGAGCAGTACTTC.

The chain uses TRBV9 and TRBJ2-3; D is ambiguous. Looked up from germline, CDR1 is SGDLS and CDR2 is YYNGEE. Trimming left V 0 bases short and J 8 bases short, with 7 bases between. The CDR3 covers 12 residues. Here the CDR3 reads CASSVGESTQYF. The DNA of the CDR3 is TGTGCCAGCAGCGTAGGTGAGTCTACGCAGTATTTT.

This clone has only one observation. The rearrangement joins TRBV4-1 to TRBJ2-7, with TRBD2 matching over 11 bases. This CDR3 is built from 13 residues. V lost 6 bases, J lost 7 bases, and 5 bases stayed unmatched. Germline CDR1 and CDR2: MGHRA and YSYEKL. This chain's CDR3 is CASSLAGGGEQYF. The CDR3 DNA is TGCGCCAGCAGTCTAGCGGGAGGTGGGGAGCAGTACTTC.

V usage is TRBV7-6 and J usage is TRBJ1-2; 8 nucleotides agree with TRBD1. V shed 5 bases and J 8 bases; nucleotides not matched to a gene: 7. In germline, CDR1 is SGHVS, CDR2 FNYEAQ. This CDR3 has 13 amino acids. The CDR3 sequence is CASSPRGLSGYTF. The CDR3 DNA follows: TGTGCCAGCAGCCCCAGGGGGCTGAGCGGCTACACCTTC.

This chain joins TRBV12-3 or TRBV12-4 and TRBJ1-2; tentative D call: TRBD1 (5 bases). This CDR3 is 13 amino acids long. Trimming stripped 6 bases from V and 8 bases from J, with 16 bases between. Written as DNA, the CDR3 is TGTGCCAGCAGGAAAGACAGCCGACTGGGCTACACCTTC. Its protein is CASRKDSRLGYTF.

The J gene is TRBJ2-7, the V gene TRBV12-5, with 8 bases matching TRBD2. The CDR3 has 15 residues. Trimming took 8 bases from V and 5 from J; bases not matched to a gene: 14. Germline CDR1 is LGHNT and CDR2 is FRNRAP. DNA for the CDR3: TGTGCTAGTCGACTCCCCGGGGGGGGCCGCCACGAGCAGTACTTC. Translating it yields CASRLPGGGRHEQYF.

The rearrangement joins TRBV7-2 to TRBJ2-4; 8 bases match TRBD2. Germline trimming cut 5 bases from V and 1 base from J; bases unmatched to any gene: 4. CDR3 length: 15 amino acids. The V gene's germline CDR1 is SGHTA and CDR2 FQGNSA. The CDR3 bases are TGTGCCAGCAGCCGGGAGGGCCCGGCCAAAAACATTCAGTACTTC. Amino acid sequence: CASSREGPAKNIQYF.

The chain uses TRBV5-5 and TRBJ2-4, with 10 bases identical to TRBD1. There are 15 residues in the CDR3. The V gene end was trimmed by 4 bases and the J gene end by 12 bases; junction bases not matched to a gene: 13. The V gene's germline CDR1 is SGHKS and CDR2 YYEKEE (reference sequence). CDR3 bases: TGTGCCAGCAGCCTCGGGACAGGGGCGCAGGATCGTCAGTACTTC. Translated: CASSLGTGAQDRQYF. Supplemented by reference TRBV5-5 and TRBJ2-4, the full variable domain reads DAGVTQSPTHLIKTRGQQVTLRCSPISGHKSVSWYQQVLGQGPQFIFQYYEKEERGRGNFPDRFSARQFPNYSSELNVNALLLGDSALYLCASSLGTGAQDRQYFGAGTRLSVL.

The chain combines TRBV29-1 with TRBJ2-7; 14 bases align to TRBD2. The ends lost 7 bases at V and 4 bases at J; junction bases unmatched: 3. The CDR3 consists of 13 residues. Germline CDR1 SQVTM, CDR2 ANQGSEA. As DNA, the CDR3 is TGCAGCGCGGGACTAGCGGGAGTTTACGAGCAGTACTTC. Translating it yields CSAGLAGVYEQYF.

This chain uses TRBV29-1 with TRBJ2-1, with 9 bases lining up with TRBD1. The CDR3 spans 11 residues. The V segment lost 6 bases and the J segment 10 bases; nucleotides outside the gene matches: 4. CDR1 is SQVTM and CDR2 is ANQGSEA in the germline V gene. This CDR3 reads CSVTGGREQFF. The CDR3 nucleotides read TGCAGCGTAACAGGGGGCAGAGAGCAGTTCTTC.

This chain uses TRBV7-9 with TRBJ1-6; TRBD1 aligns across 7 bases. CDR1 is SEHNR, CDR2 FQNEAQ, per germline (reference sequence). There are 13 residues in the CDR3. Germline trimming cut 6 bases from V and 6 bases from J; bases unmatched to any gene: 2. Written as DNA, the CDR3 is TGTGCCAGCAGTGGGGACAGTAATTCACCCCTCCACTTT. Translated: CASSGDSNSPLHF.

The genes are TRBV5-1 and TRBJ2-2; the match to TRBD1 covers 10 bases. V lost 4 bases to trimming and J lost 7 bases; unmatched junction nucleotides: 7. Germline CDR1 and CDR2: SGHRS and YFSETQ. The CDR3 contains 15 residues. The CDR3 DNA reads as TGCGCCAGCAGCGGACGGACAGGGGGTGACGGGGAGCTGTTTTTT. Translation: CASSGRTGGDGELFF.

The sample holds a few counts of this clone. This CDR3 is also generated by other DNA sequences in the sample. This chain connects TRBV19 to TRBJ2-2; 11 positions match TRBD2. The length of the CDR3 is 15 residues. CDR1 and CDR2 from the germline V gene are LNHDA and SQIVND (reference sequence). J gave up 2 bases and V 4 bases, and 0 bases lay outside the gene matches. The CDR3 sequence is CASSRLAGNTGELFF. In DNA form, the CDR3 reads TGTGCCAGTAGTAGACTAGCGGGAAACACCGGGGAGCTGTTTTTT.

The CDR3 nucleotides read TGCGCCAGCAGCTTGGACAGGACACCTAACTATGGCTACACCTTC. Encoded protein: CASSLDRTPNYGYTF. The V call is TRBV5-1, the J call TRBJ1-2; D perhaps matches TRBD1 (5 bases). The germline gives CDR1 SGHRS, CDR2 YFSETQ. V shed 0 bases and J shed 0 bases, with 9 bases lying between them. The CDR3 is made up of 15 amino acids.

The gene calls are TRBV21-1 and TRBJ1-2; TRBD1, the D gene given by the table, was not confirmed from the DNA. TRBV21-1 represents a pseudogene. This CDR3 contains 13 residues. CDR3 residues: CASSKHRKMGYTF. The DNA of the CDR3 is TGTGCCAGCAGCAAACACAGGAAAATGGGCTACACCTTC.

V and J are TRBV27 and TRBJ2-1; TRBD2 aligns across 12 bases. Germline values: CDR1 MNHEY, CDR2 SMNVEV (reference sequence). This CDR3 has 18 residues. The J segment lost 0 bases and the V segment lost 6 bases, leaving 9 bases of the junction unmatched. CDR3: CASRRGLAGPRSYNEQFF. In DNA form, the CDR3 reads TGTGCCAGCAGACGAGGACTAGCGGGACCCCGCTCCTACAATGAGCAGTTCTTC.

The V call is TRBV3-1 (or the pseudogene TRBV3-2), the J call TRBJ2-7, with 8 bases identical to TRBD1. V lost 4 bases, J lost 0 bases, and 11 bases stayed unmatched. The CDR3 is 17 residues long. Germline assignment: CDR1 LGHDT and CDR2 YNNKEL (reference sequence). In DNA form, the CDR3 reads TGTGCCAGCAGCCCACGGGACAGGCTTATCTTCTCCTACGAGCAGTACTTC. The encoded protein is CASSPRDRLIFSYEQYF.

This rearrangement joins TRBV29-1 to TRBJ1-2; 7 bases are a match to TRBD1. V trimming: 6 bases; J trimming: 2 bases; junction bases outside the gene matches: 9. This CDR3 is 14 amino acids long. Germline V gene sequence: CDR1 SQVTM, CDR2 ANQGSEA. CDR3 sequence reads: CSVDQGVGNYGYTF. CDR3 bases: TGCAGCGTGGATCAGGGGGTGGGAAACTATGGCTACACCTTC.

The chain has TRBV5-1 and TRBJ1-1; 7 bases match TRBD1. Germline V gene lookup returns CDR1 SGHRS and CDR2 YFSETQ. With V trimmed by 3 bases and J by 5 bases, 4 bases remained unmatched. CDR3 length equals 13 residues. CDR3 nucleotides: TGCGCCAGCAGCTCGACAGGGATAACTGAAGCTTTCTTT. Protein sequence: CASSSTGITEAFF.

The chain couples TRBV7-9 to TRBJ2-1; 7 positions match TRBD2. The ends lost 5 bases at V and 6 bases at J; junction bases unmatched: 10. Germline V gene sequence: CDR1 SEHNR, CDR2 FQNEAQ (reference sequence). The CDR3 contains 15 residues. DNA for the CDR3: TGTGCCAGCAGCCCGACTAGCTTTAAAATCAATGAGCAGTTCTTC. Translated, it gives CASSPTSFKINEQFF. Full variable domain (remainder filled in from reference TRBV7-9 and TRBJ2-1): DTGVSQNPRHKITKRGQNVTFRCDPISEHNRLYWYRQTLGQGPEFLTYFQNEAQLEKSRLLSDRFSAERPKGSFSTLEIQRTEQGDSAMYLCASSPTSFKINEQFFGPGTRLTVL.

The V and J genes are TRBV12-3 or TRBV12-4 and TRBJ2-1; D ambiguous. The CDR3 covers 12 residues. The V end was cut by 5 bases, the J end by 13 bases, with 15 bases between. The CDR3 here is CASSPGNYLQFF. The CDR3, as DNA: TGTGCCAGCAGTCCCGGAAACTACCTACAGTTCTTC.

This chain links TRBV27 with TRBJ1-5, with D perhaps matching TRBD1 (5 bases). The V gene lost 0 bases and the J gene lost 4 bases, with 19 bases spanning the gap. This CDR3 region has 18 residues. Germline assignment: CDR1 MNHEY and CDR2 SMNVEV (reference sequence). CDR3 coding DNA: TGTGCCAGCAGTTTATCGCGGCAGGGAGGAATAGGGAATCAGCCCCAGCATTTT. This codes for CASSLSRQGGIGNQPQHF.

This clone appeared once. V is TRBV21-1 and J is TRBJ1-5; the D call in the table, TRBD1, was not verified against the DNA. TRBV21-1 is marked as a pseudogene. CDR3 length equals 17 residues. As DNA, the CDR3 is TGTGCCAGCAGCAAAAGGGTAGGGGGCTTCAGCAATCAGCCCCAGCATTTT. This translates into CASSKRVGGFSNQPQHF.

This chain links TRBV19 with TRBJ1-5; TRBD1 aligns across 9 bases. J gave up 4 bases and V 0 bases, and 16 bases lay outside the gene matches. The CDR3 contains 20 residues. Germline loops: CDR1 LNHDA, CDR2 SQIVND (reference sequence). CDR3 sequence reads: CASSIDQRKTGGSFNQPQHF. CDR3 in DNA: TGTGCCAGTAGTATAGATCAGAGGAAGACAGGGGGTTCCTTTAATCAGCCCCAGCATTTT.

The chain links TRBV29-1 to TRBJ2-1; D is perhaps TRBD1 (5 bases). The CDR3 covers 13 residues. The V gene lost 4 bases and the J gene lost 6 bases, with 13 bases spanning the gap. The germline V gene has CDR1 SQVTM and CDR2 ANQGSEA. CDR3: CSVGGPPPNEQFF. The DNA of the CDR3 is TGCAGCGTTGGGGGCCCTCCGCCCAATGAGCAGTTCTTC.

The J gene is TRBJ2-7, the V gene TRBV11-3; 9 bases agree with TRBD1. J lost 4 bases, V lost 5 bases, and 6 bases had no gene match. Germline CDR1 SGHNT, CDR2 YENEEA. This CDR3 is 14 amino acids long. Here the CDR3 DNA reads TGTGCCAGCAGCCGGAGGACAGGGGTTTACGAGCAGTACTTC. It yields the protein CASSRRTGVYEQYF.

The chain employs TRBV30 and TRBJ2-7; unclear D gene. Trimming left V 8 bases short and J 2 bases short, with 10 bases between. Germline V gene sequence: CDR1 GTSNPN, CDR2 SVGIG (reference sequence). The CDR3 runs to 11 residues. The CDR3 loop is CARSSAYEQYF. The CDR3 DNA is TGTGCCCGCTCATCAGCCTACGAGCAGTACTTC.

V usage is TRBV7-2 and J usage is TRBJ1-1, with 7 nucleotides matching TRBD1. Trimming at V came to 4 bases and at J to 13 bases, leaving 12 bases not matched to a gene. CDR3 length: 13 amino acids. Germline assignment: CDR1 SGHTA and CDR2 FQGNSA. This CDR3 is CASSSAVQGRIFF. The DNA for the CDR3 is TGTGCCAGCAGCTCGGCCGTACAGGGGAGGATTTTCTTT.

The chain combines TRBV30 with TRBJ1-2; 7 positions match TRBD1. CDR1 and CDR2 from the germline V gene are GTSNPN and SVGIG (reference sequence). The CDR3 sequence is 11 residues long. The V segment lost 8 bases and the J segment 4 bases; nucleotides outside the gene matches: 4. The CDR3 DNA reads TGTGCCCAAAGGACAGGCTATGGCTACACCTTC. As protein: CAQRTGYGYTF.